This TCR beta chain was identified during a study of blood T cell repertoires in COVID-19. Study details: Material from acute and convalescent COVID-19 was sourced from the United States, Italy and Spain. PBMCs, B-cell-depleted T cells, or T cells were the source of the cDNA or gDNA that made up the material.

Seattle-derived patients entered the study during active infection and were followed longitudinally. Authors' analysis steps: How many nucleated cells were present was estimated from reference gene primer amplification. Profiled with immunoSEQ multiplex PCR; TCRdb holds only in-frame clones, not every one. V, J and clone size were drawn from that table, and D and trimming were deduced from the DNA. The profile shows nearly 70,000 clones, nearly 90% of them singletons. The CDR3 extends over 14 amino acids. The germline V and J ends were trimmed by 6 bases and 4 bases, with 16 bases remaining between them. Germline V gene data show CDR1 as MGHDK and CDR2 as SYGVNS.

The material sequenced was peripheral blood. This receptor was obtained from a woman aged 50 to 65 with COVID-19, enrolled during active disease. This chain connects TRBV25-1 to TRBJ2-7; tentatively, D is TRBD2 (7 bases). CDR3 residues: CASRVGGAKYEQYF. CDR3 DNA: TGTGCCAGCAGGGTTGGGGGGGCAAAGTACGAGCAGTACTTC.